These T cell receptor beta chains were read from a single sample in a study of T-cell memory formation after mild COVID-19. Each CDR3 protein is one row after TCRdb ran MiXCR on the 5' RACE reads. The repertoire includes approximately 290,000 distinct CDR3 sequences, around 15% of them detected once, and 22% sits in the top ten. The sequencing sample was made of PBMCs or a T cell subset sorted from them (not recorded which). These receptors were obtained from a man between 18 and 35 years old who had mild COVID-19 (a few samples of this study predate the infection). Cell type and time point are not known. CDR3s leave out the opening cysteine and the closing phenylalanine or tryptophan. Fields, in order: V gene, CDR3 protein.

V: TRBV6-9; CDR3: ASRPGLANTDTQY
V: TRBV20-1; CDR3: SALAGVYNEQF
V: TRBV9; CDR3: ASSVGPGTGFESHEQY
V: TRBV5-5; CDR3: ASSLYPGSDTQY
V: TRBV6-1; CDR3: ASSRDGWKQPQH
V: TRBV7-9; CDR3: ASSLSRGRDSPLH
V: TRBV5-1; CDR3: ASSLDRENGELF
V: TRBV7-9; CDR3: ASSPPGQYNEQF
V: TRBV6-6; CDR3: ASRNGTAYGYT
V: TRBV20-1; CDR3: SAPLRGISGNTIY
V: TRBV7-9; CDR3: ASSLVGAVNLGDSPLH
V: TRBV5-1; CDR3: ASSLRGPTTGELF
V: TRBV7-2; CDR3: ASSLRGTFYEQY
V: TRBV5-6; CDR3: ASSSTGENIQY
V: TRBV4-1; CDR3: ASSPLGDGTKNIQY
V: TRBV6-5; CDR3: ASRPLGQGVSEQF
V: TRBV7-2; CDR3: ASSLPGARETQY
V: TRBV12-3/TRBV12-4; CDR3: ASSAPGADSNQPQH
V: TRBV7-2; CDR3: ASSGTAKNIQY
V: TRBV20-1; CDR3: SARSGIGNTIY
V: TRBV20-1; CDR3: SADRGLNTEAF
V: TRBV14; CDR3: ASSHIRSYEQY
V: TRBV5-5; CDR3: ASSRGTGTASTDTQY
V: TRBV4-2; CDR3: ASSHAGDAEAF
V: TRBV12-3/TRBV12-4; CDR3: ASSLSSGLNTDTQY
V: TRBV18; CDR3: ASSRGAAIQETQY
V: TRBV4-1; CDR3: ASSQDRTGGRRETQY
V: TRBV6-5; CDR3: ASSWLVTGGEKLF
V: TRBV24-1; CDR3: ATSDGVSGFSGANVLT
V: TRBV4-3; CDR3: ASSQDRYSNQPQH
V: TRBV18; CDR3: ASSPRGGPQETQY
V: TRBV7-2; CDR3: ASQGGSGNTIY
V: TRBV20-1; CDR3: SARLAGGETQY
V: TRBV11-3; CDR3: ASSFQGTYNEQF
V: TRBV6-6; CDR3: ASSPRIGNTIY
V: TRBV7-2; CDR3: ASSFGRGGNQPQH
V: TRBV6-6; CDR3: ASSYPPDPFSGNTIY
V: TRBV4-1; CDR3: ASSQATGGSNTEAF
V: TRBV12-3/TRBV12-4; CDR3: ASSFESNQPQH
V: TRBV7-3; CDR3: ASSTGVQETQY
V: TRBV5-1; CDR3: ASSLSRDRVELF
V: TRBV6-2/TRBV6-3; CDR3: ASSYERGAEETQY
V: TRBV15; CDR3: ATSSSAVGMGLTTEAF
V: TRBV4-2; CDR3: ASSQAGGPDHPSAQH